The entry that follows covers one T cell receptor (beta chain) sequence. As yet, its antigen is unknown. The sample belongs to a study of cytomegalovirus exposure and HLA in healthy donors. General study points: Reports indicated that the classifier achieved high specificity and sensitivity in diagnosing cytomegalovirus status. Earlier findings revealed that most TCR beta V segments proved productive either about 90% or about 30% of the time.

60 Vbeta and 13 Jbeta primers were used in PCR. Only in-frame clones appear in the TCRdb table, and some are missing; sequencing was by immunoSEQ multiplex PCR. The table includes roughly 100,000 clones, roughly 86% detected once. The receptor comes from a woman in her late teens or twenties in good health and CMV-seropositive. The sample consisted of PBMCs.

The DNA for the CDR3 is TGCGCCAGCAGCTTAGAGGGGGTTGGCACCGGGGAGCTGTTTTTT. Translating it yields CASSLEGVGTGELFF. The chain has TRBV5-1 and TRBJ2-2; D perhaps matches TRBD1 (6 bases). The germline V gene has CDR1 SGHRS and CDR2 YFSETQ. The V and J ends lost 2 bases and 4 bases respectively, with 12 bases between them. CDR3 length: 15 amino acids.